This T cell receptor beta chain was captured in a study of CD4 T cells in relation to SARS-CoV-2 and coronaviruses. Method: immunoSEQ multiplex PCR; TCRdb's copy keeps in-frame clones and lacks some. The data contain 25,000 or so clones, 76% of them singletons. Unexposed donor CD4+ T cells date from about 2010-2019, before the COVID-19 pandemic. After roughly ten days of culture, CD4+ T cells were isolated. Fresh IL-2 medium replaced half the medium on days 3 and 7. By sample fraction, this clone is large. Its antigen is currently unknown. This TCR was recovered from a human donor in good health. Material: CD4+ T cells from PBMCs, cultured in vitro.

CDR3 loop: CASSLITSTYGTDTQYF. The CDR3 DNA sequence: TGTGCCAGCAGCCTGATTACTAGTACATATGGCACAGATACGCAGTATTTT. This sequence joins TRBV7-2 and TRBJ2-3, with a tentative D call TRBD2 (5 bases). The CDR3 extends over 17 amino acids. From germline, CDR1 is SGHTA and CDR2 FQGNSA. V was pared by 5 bases and J by 1 base, with 19 bases between. Complete variable domain (other parts from reference TRBV7-2 and TRBJ2-3): GAGVSQSPSNKVTEKGKDVELRCDPISGHTALYWYRQSLGQGLEFLIYFQGNSAPDKSGLPSDRFSAERTGGSVSTLTIQRTQQEDSAVYLCASSLITSTYGTDTQYFGPGTRLTVL.